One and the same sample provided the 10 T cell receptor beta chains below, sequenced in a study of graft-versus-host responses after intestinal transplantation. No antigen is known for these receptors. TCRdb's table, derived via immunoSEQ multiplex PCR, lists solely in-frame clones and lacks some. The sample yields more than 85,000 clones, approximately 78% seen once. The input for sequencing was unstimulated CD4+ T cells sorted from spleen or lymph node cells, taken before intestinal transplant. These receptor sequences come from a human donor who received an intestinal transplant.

CDR3 coding DNA: TGTGCCAGCAGCTTAAGTGGCGGGAGCTCCTACAATGAGCAGTTCTTC. Translating gives CASSLSGGSSYNEQFF. This chain links TRBV7-3 with TRBJ2-1; 7 bases map to TRBD2. This CDR3 contains 16 residues. The germline gives CDR1 SGHTA, CDR2 FQGTGA. Unmatched junction bases numbered 3, after V lost 1 base and J lost 0 bases.

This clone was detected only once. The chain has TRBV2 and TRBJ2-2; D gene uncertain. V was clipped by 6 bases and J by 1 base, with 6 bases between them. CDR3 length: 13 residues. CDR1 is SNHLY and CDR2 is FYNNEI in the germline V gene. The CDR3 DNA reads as TGTGCCAGCAGCCGACAGAACACCGGGGAGCTGTTTTTT. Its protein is CASSRQNTGELFF.

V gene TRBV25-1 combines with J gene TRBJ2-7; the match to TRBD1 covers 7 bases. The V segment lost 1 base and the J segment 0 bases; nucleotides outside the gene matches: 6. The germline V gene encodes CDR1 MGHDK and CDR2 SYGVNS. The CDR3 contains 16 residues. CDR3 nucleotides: TGTGCCAGCAGTGAATCCGGACAGGTGGGCTCCTACGAGCAGTACTTC. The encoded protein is CASSESGQVGSYEQYF.

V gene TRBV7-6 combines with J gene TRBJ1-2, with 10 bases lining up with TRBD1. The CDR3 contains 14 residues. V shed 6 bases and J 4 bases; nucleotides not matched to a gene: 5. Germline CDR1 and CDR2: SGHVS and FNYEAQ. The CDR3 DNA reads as TGTGCCAGCAGTCCGGACAGGGGGGCCTATGGCTACACCTTC. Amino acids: CASSPDRGAYGYTF.

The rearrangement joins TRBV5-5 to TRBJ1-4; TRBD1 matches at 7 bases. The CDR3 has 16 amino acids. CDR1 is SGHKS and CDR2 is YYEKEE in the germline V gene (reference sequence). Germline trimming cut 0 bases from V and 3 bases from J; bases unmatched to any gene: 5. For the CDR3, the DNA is TGTGCCAGCAGCTTGGGTGTGACAGGGTCTAATGAAAAACTGTTTTTT. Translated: CASSLGVTGSNEKLFF. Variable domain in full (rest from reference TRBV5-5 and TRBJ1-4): DAGVTQSPTHLIKTRGQQVTLRCSPISGHKSVSWYQQVLGQGPQFIFQYYEKEERGRGNFPDRFSARQFPNYSSELNVNALLLGDSALYLCASSLGVTGSNEKLFFGSGTQLSVL.

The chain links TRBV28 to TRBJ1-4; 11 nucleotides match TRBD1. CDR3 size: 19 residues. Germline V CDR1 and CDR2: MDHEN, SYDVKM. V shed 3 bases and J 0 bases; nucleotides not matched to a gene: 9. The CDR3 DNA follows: TGTGCCAGCAGTTTTCCGGACAGGGGGCAGAGGGCAACTAATGAAAAACTGTTTTTT. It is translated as CASSFPDRGQRATNEKLFF.

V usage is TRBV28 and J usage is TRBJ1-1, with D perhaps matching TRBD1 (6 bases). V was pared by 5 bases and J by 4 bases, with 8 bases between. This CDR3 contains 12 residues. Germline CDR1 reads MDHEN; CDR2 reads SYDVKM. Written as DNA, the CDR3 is TGTGCCAGCAGTAGGACAGCCACTGAAGCTTTCTTT. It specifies CASSRTATEAFF.

The CDR3 loop is CASSLSGGSYEQYF. CDR3 bases: TGTGCCAGCTCACTCAGCGGGGGCTCCTACGAGCAGTACTTC. V is TRBV18 and J is TRBJ2-7, with 8 bases that match TRBD2. From germline, CDR1 is KGHSH and CDR2 LQKENI. The CDR3 has 14 residues. V was pared by 4 bases and J by 0 bases, with 2 bases of the junction left unmatched.

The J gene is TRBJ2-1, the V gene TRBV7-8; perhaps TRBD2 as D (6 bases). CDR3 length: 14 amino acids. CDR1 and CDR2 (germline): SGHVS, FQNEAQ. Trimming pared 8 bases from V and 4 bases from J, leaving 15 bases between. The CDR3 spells CASCYRGSYNEQFF. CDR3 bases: TGTGCCAGCTGCTACCGGGGGTCGTACAATGAGCAGTTCTTC.

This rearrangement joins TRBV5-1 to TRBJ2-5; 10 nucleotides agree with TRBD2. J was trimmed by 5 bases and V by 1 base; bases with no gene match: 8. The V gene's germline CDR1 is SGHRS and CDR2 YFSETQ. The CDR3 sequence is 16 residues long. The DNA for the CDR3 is TGCGCCAGCAGCTTGCGGCTAGCGGGGGCCGGGGAGACCCAGTACTTC. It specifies CASSLRLAGAGETQYF.